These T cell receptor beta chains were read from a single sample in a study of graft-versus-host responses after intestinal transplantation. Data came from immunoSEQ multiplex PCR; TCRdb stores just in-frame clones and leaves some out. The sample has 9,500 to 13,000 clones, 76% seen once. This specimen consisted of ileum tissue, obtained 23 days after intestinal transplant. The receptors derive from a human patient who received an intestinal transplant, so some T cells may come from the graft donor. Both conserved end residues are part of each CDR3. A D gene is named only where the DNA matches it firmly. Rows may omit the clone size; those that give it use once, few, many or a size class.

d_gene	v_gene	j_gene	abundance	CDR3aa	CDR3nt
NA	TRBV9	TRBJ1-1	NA	CASSVGWEGNTEAFF	TGTGCCAGCAGCGTCGGCTGGGAGGGGAACACTGAAGCTTTCTTT
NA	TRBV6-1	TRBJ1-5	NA	CASSEWSDKTFRNQPQHF	TGTGCCAGCAGTGAATGGAGTGACAAGACTTTCCGCAATCAGCCCCAGCATTTT
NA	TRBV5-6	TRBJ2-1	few	CASSLVLVNNEQFF	TGTGCCAGCAGCTTGGTATTGGTAAACAATGAGCAGTTCTTC
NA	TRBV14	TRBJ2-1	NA	CASSQSGRAYNEQFF	TGTGCCAGCAGCCAATCGGGAAGGGCTTACAATGAGCAGTTCTTC
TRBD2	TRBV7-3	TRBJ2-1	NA	CASSLIGTSFYNEQFF	TGTGCCAGCAGCTTAATTGGGACTAGCTTTTACAATGAGCAGTTCTTC
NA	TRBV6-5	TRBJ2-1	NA	CASSYSGVPSPYEQFF	TGTGCCAGCAGTTACTCTGGGGTGCCATCTCCCTATGAGCAGTTCTTC
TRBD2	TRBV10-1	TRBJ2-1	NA	CASSDSGLALYNEQFF	TGCGCCAGCAGTGATTCCGGACTAGCGTTGTACAATGAGCAGTTCTTC
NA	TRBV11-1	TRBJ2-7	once	CASSRWGASYEQYF	TGTGCCAGCAGCCGTTGGGGGGCATCCTACGAGCAGTACTTC
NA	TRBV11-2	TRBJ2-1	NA	CASSLVRRGLLVNEQFF	TGTGCCAGCAGCTTAGTTCGGCGGGGGCTGCTGGTCAATGAGCAGTTCTTC
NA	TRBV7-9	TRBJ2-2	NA	CASSPITGELFF	TGTGCCAGCAGCCCAATTACCGGGGAGCTGTTTTTT
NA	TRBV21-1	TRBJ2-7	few	CASSKVGGSGSYEQYF	TGTGCCAGCAGCAAGGTTGGAGGTAGCGGGAGCTACGAGCAGTACTTC
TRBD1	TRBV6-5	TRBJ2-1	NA	CASSYSGGTGFNEQFF	TGTGCCAGCAGTTACTCCGGCGGGACAGGGTTTAATGAGCAGTTCTTC
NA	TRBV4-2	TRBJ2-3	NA	CASSPAHGADTQYF	TGTGCCAGCAGCCCAGCCCATGGAGCAGATACGCAGTATTTT
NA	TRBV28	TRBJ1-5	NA	CASSLLSNQPQHF	TGTGCCAGCAGTTTATTGAGCAATCAGCCCCAGCATTTT
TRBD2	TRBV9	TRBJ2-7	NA	CASSTLAGGTYEQYF	TGTGCCAGCAGCACCCTCGCGGGAGGGACCTACGAGCAGTACTTC
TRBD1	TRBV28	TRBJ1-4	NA	CASSFSSRGLVSNEKLFF	TGTGCCAGCAGTTTCTCCAGCAGGGGGCTTGTTAGTAATGAAAAACTGTTTTTT
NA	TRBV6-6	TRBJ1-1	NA	CASSYSSTEAFF	TGTGCCAGCAGTTACTCGAGCACTGAAGCTTTCTTT
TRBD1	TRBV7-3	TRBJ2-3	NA	CASSRQGASTDTQYF	TGTGCCAGCAGTCGACAGGGGGCGAGCACAGATACGCAGTATTTT
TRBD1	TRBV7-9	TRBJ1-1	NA	CASSFGFTGGTMNTEAFF	TGTGCCAGCAGCTTTGGATTCACAGGGGGGACAATGAACACTGAAGCTTTCTTT
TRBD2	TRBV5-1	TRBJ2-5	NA	CASSFSGGYQETQYF	TGCGCCAGCAGCTTCAGCGGGGGGTACCAAGAGACCCAGTACTTC
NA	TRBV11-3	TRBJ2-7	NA	CASSLSTVVPYEQYF	TGTGCCAGCAGCTTAAGTACCGTCGTCCCCTACGAGCAGTACTTC
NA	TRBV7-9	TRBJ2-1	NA	CASSPLAPTYNEQFF	TGTGCCAGCAGCCCTCTAGCGCCGACCTACAATGAGCAGTTCTTC
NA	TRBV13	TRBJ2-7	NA	CASSARGSYEQYF	TGTGCCAGCAGCGCACGGGGCTCCTACGAGCAGTACTTC
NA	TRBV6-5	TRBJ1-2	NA	CASIIPTLTYGYTF	TGTGCCAGCATTATACCTACACTTACCTATGGCTACACCTTC
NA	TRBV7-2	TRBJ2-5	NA	CASSRGRGETQYF	TGTGCCAGCAGTAGGGGCAGGGGAGAGACCCAGTACTTC
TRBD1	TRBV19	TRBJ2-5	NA	CASSLQPQGAGEETQYF	TGTGCCAGTAGTCTGCAACCACAGGGGGCTGGGGAAGAGACCCAGTACTTC
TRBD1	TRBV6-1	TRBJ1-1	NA	CATGQGWGNTEAFF	TGTGCCACCGGACAGGGATGGGGGAACACTGAAGCTTTCTTT
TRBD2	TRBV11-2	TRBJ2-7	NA	CASSLPGLAGGSWEQYF	TGTGCCAGCAGCTTACCGGGACTAGCGGGAGGGTCCTGGGAGCAGTACTTC
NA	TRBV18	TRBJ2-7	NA	CASSPTSLSYEQYF	TGTGCCAGCTCACCCACCAGTTTATCCTACGAGCAGTACTTC
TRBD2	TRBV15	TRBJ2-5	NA	CATSRDRGLKETQYF	TGTGCCACCAGCAGAGATCGGGGACTAAAAGAGACCCAGTACTTC
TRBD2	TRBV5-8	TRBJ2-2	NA	CASSSLAGIAGELFF	TGTGCCAGCAGCTCCCTAGCGGGAATCGCCGGGGAGCTGTTTTTT
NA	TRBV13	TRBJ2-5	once	CASSHPSQETQYF	TGTGCCAGCAGCCACCCCAGCCAAGAGACCCAGTACTTC
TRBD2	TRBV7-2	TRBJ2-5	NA	CASSLIAGGPWETQYF	TGTGCCAGCAGCTTGATAGCGGGGGGCCCGTGGGAGACCCAGTACTTC
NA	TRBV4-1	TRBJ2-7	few	CASSQGVGGYSYEQYF	TGCGCCAGCAGCCAAGGCGTCGGAGGGTACTCCTACGAGCAGTACTTC
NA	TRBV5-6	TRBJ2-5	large	CASSRPYQETQYF	TGTGCCAGCAGCCGTCCGTACCAAGAGACCCAGTACTTC
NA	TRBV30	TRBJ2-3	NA	CAWRPGVSTDTQYF	TGTGCCTGGAGGCCCGGGGTTAGCACAGATACGCAGTATTTT
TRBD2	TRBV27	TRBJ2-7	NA	CASSYGAGDYEQYF	TGTGCCAGCAGTTACGGAGCGGGAGACTACGAGCAGTACTTC
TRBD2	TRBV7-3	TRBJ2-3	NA	CASSLIPGLADTDTQYF	TGTGCCAGCAGCTTAATACCTGGACTAGCGGACACAGATACGCAGTATTTT
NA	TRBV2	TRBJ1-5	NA	CASSVGGENQPQHF	TGTGCCAGCAGTGTGGGAGGGGAAAATCAGCCCCAGCATTTT
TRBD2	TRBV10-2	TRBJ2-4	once	CASSFRARGLASLAKNIQYF	TGCGCCAGCAGTTTTAGGGCCAGGGGACTAGCCTCATTAGCCAAAAACATTCAGTACTTC
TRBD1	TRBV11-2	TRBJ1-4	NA	CASRTGTATNEKLFF	TGTGCCAGCAGAACCGGGACAGCAACTAATGAAAAACTGTTTTTT
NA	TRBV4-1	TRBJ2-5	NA	CASSPGHPQETQYF	TGCGCCAGCAGCCCCGGACATCCACAAGAGACCCAGTACTTC
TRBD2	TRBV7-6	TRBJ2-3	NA	CASSQTSGRADTQYF	TGTGCCAGCAGCCAGACTAGCGGGAGGGCCGATACGCAGTATTTT
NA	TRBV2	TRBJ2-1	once	CASIRRNSGQIYNEQFF	TGTGCCAGCATCCGAAGAAATTCGGGGCAGATATACAATGAGCAGTTCTTC
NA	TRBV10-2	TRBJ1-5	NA	CASSPVGQPLHF	TGCGCCAGCAGCCCGGTCGGGCAGCCCCTACATTTT
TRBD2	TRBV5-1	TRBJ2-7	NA	CASSSTAGDYEQYF	TGCGCCAGCAGCTCGACAGCGGGGGACTACGAGCAGTACTTC
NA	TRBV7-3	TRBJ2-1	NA	CASSLRGYNEQFF	TGTGCCAGCAGCTTAAGAGGATACAATGAGCAGTTCTTC
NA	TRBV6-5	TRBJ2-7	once	CAGSEGASYEQYF	TGTGCCGGCTCGGAGGGGGCGTCCTACGAGCAGTACTTC
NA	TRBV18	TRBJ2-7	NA	CASSLDSSYEQYF	TGTGCCAGCTCACTCGACAGCTCCTACGAGCAGTACTTC
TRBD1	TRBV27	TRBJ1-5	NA	CASSWTGEGNQPQHF	TGTGCCAGCAGTTGGACAGGGGAGGGCAATCAGCCCCAGCATTTT
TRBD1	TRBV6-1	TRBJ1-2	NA	CASLDRGRSYGYTF	TGTGCCAGTCTGGACAGGGGGCGTAGCTATGGCTACACCTTC
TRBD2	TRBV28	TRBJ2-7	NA	CASSPIAGGRYEQYF	TGTGCCAGCAGTCCGATAGCGGGAGGGCGGTACGAGCAGTACTTC
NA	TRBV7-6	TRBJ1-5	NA	CASSLLVGRGIQPQHF	TGTGCCAGCAGCTTATTAGTGGGCCGGGGGATTCAGCCCCAGCATTTT
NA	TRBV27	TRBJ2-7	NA	CASSLVGEVSYEQYF	TGTGCCAGCAGTTTAGTAGGGGAGGTTTCCTACGAGCAGTACTTC
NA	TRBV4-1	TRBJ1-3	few	CASSQEATGTGNTIYF	TGCGCCAGCAGCCAAGAGGCAACAGGGACTGGAAACACCATATATTTT
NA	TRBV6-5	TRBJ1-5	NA	CASSYSPGNQPQHF	TGTGCCAGCAGTTACTCGCCAGGGAACCAGCCCCAGCATTTT
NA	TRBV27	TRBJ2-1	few	CASSPGVKDNEQFF	TGTGCCAGCAGCCCGGGGGTTAAGGACAATGAGCAGTTCTTC
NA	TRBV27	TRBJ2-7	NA	CASSPGPTSSYEQYF	TGTGCCAGCAGCCCCGGACCGACCAGCTCCTACGAGCAGTACTTC
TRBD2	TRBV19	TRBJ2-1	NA	CASRLAGKSYNEQFF	TGTGCCAGTAGACTAGCGGGAAAATCCTACAATGAGCAGTTCTTC
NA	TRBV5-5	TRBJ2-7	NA	CASSLYSAYEQYF	TGTGCCAGCAGCCTCTACTCAGCCTACGAGCAGTACTTC